This TCR beta chain was captured by sequencing in a study of shared clonotypes between healthy human individuals. The J segment lost 3 bases and the V segment lost 3 bases, leaving 4 bases of the junction unmatched. The CDR3 sequence is 15 residues long. CDR1 is LGHNA and CDR2 is YNFKEQ in the germline V gene. Deep was the level at which the assay was run. Every immunoSEQ plate was one replicate of a subset's evenly spread DNA. Authors' data handling: Junction-only sequences without quality scores were provided by ImmunoSEQ, so filtering was different. TCRdb's table, derived via immunoSEQ multiplex PCR, lists solely in-frame clones and lacks some. That table gives V, J and clone size, and the DNA gave D and trimming. The data contain roughly 490,000 clones, 70% to 85% of them singletons.

The receptor was derived from a woman in her thirties or forties in good health. Some clones in this sample may be carry-over from other donors' samples. The V and J genes are TRBV4-2 and TRBJ2-7; 11 bases are shared with TRBD2. What was sequenced was PBMCs. In DNA, the CDR3 is TGTGCCAGCAGCCAGTTAGCGGGAGGGCGCTACGAGCAGTACTTC. Protein sequence: CASSQLAGGRYEQYF.